These 5 T cell receptor beta chains originate from one sample sequenced in a study of T-cell reconstitution after alpha-beta-depleted transplantation in children. Unique molecular identifiers tagged the TCRbeta library. TCRdb ran MiXCR on the PCR reads and lists one entry per CDR3 protein. The sample yields 250,000 to 400,000 distinct CDR3 sequences, around 25% seen once. Sample: PBMCs, mostly from graft donor cells, taken 180 days after TCRalphabeta/CD19-depleted stem cell transplant. The source is a male patient younger than 18 who had a stem cell transplant for acute lymphoblastic leukemia, so the T cells may come from the graft donor.

This clonotype was seen at least ten times. This rearrangement joins TRBV10-1 to TRBJ2-1; D uncertain. V lost 4 bases and J 6 bases, leaving 16 bases between the germline ends. The length of the CDR3 is 15 residues. Germline V gene lookup returns CDR1 WNHNN and CDR2 SYGVQD (reference sequence). This CDR3 is CASSVVEDPPNEQFF. CDR3 nucleotide sequence: TGCGCCAGCAGTGTCGTAGAAGATCCTCCCAATGAGCAGTTCTTC.

This clonotype was seen a handful of times. This chain joins TRBV24-1 and TRBJ2-3; 13 nucleotides align to TRBD2. The CDR3 sequence is 17 residues long. Losses at the gene ends were 7 bases for V and 2 bases for J; bases not matched to a gene: 8. Germline CDR1 KGHDR, CDR2 SFDVKD. The chain's CDR3 is CATSLAGTSGNTDTQYF. In nucleotides, the CDR3 is TGTGCCACCAGCTTAGCAGGGACTAGCGGGAACACAGATACGCAGTATTTT.

The rearrangement links TRBV5-1 to TRBJ2-1; D possibly corresponds to TRBD1 (6 bases). CDR3 length: 16 amino acids. CDR1 is SGHRS and CDR2 is YFSETQ in the germline V gene. V dropped 3 bases and J dropped 5 bases, with 18 bases sitting between them. DNA for the CDR3: TGCGCCAGCAGCTCGATAACAGGGCTCGAAAACAATGAGCAGTTCTTC. Amino acid sequence: CASSSITGLENNEQFF.

This clonotype was found a few times. J is TRBJ2-7 and V is TRBV29-1; 8 bases align to TRBD1. The germline gives CDR1 SQVTM, CDR2 ANQGSEA. The V gene end was trimmed by 7 bases and the J gene end by 2 bases; junction bases not matched to a gene: 7. The CDR3 loop spans 13 amino acids. CDR3 in amino acids: CSGAQGATYEQYF. The CDR3 DNA is TGCAGCGGGGCCCAGGGGGCGACCTACGAGCAGTACTTC.

The V and J genes are TRBV25-1 and TRBJ2-5, with D perhaps matching TRBD1 or TRBD2 (6 bases each). This CDR3 has 14 residues. Trimming stripped 1 base from V and 4 bases from J, with 10 bases between. Germline CDR1 is MGHDK and CDR2 is SYGVNS. The CDR3 is CASSELGGPETQYF. The CDR3 DNA reads as TGTGCCAGCAGTGAATTGGGGGGCCCAGAGACCCAGTACTTC.